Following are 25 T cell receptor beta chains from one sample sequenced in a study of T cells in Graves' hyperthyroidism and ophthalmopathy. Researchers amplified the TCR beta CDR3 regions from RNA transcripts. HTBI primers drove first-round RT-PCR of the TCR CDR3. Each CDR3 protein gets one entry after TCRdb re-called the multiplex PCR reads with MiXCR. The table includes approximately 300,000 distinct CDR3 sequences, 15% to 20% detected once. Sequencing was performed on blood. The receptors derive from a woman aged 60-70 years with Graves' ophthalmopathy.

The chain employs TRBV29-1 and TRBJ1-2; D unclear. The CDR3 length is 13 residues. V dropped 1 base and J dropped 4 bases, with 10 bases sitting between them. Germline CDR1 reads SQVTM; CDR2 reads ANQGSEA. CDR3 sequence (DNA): TGCAGCGTTGAAGTAGGAGGAGGCTATGGCTACACCTTC. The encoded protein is CSVEVGGGYGYTF.

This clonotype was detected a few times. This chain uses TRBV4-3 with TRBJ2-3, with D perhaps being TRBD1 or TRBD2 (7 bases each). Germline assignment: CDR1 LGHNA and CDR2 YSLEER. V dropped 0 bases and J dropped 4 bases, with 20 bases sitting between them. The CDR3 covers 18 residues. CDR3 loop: CASSQDRGGVGRADTQYF. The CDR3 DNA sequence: TGCGCCAGCAGCCAAGACAGGGGGGGGGTGGGGCGTGCAGATACGCAGTATTTT.

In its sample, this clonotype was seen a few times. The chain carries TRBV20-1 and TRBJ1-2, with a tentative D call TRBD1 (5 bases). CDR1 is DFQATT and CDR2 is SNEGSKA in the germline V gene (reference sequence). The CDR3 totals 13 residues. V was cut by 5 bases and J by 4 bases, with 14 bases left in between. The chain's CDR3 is CSAGGGGFYGYTF. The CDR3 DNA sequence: TGCAGTGCTGGGGGGGGGGGATTCTATGGCTACACCTTC.

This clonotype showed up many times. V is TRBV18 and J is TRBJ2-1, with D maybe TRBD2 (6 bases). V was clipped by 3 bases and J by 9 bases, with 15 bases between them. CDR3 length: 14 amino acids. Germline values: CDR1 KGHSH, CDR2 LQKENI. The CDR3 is CASSPVGRGGEQFF. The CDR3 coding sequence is TGTGCCAGCTCACCCGTCGGCCGGGGAGGTGAGCAGTTCTTC.

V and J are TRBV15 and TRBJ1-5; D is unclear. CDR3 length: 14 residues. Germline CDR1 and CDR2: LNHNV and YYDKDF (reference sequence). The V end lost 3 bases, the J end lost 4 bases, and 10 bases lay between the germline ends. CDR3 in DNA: TGTGCCACCAGCAGTGATTGGAGAAATCAGCCCCAGCATTTT. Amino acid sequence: CATSSDWRNQPQHF.

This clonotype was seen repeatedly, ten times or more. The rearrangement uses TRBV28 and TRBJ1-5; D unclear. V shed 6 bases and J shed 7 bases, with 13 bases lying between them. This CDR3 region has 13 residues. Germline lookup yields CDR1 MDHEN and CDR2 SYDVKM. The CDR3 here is CASRPVESQPQHF. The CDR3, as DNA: TGTGCCAGCAGGCCCGTTGAGTCCCAGCCCCAGCATTTT. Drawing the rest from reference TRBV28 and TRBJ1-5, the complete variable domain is DVKVTQSSRYLVKRTGEKVFLECVQDMDHENMFWYRQDPGLGLRLIYFSYDVKMKEKGDIPEGYSVSREKKERFSLILESASTNQTSMYLCASRPVESQPQHFGDGTRLSIL.

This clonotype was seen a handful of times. The DNA of the CDR3 is TGTGCCAGCAGCGTGCGACTAGCGGGAGACGCCGGGTCCTACGAGCAGTACTTC. The encoded protein is CASSVRLAGDAGSYEQYF. The gene calls are TRBV4-2 and TRBJ2-7; 12 bases are a match to TRBD2. V was pared by 5 bases and J by 1 base, with 12 bases of the junction left unmatched. The CDR3 consists of 18 residues. Germline-derived CDR1 and CDR2 are LGHNA and YNFKEQ.

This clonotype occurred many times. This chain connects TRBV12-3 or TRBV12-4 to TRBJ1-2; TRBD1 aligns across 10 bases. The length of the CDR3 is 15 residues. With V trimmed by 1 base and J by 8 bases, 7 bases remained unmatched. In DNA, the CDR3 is TGTGCCAGCAGTTTAGGGGGGACAGGGGCAAAAGGCTACACCTTC. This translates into CASSLGGTGAKGYTF.

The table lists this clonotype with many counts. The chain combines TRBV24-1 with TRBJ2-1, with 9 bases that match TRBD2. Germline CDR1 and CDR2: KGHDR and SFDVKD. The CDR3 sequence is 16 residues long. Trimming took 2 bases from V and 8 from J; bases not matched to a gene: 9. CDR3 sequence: CATSDSGTSLNDEQFF. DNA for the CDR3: TGTGCCACCAGTGATTCGGGGACTAGCTTGAACGATGAGCAGTTCTTC.

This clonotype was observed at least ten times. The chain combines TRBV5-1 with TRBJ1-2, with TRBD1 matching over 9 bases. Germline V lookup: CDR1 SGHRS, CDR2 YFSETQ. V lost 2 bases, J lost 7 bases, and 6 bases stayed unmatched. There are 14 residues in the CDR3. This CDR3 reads CASSLRGQGTGYTF. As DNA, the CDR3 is TGCGCCAGCAGCTTACGGGGACAGGGAACTGGCTACACCTTC.

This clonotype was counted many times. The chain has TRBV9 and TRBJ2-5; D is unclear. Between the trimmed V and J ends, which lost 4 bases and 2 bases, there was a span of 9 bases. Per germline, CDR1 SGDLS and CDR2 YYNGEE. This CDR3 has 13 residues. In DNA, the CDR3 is TGTGCCAGCAGCCTAGACGGGCAAGAGACCCAGTACTTC. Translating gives CASSLDGQETQYF.

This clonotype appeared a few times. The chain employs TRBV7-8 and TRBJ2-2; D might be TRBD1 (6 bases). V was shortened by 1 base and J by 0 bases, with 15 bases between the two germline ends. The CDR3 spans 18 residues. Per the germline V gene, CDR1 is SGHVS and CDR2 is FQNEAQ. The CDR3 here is CASSLEFRGHSNTGELFF. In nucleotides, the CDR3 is TGTGCCAGCAGCTTAGAGTTTCGGGGACACTCGAACACCGGGGAGCTGTTTTTT.

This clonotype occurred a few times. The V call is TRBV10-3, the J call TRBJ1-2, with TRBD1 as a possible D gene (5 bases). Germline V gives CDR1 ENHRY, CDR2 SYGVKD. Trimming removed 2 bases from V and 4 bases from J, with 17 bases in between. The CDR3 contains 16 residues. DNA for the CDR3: TGTGCCATCAGTGAGCCTTTTGGGGGTAAATCCTATGGCTACACCTTC. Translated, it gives CAISEPFGGKSYGYTF.

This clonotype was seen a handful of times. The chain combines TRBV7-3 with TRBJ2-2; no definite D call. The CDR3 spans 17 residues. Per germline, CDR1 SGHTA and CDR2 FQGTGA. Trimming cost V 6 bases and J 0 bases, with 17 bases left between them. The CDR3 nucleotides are TGTGCCAGCAGAACCTTTGAAGATCCAGCGAACACCGGGGAGCTGTTTTTT. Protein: CASRTFEDPANTGELFF.

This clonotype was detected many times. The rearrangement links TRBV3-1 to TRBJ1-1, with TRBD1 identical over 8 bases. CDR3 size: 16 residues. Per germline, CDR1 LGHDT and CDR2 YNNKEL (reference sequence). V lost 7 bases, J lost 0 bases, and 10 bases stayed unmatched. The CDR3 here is CASNRGQGRMNTEAFF. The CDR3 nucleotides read TGTGCCAGCAACCGAGGACAGGGTCGAATGAACACTGAAGCTTTCTTT.

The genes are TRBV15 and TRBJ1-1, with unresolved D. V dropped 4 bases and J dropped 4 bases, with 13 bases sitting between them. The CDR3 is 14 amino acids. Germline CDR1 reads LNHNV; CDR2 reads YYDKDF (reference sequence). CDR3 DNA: TGTGCCACCAGCACACCATCGGCGAGCACTGAAGCTTTCTTT. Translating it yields CATSTPSASTEAFF.

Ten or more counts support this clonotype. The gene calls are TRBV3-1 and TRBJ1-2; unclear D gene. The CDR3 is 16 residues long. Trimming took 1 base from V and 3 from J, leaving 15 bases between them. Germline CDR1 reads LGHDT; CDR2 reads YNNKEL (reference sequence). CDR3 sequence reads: CASSQVQVPGDYGYTF. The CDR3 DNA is TGTGCCAGCAGCCAAGTCCAGGTCCCGGGAGACTATGGCTACACCTTC.

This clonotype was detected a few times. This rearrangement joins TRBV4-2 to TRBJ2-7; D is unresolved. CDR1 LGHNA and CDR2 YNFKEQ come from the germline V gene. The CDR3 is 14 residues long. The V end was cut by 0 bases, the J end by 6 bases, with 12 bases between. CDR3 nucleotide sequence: TGTGCCAGCAGCCAAGATTTGCAGGTCAGCGAGCAGTACTTC. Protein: CASSQDLQVSEQYF.

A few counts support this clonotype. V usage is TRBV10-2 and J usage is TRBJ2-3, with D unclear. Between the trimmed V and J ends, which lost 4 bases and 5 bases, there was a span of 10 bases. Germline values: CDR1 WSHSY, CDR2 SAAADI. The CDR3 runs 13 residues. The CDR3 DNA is TGCGCCAGCAGTGCAAGTACGGGAGATACGCAGTATTTT. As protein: CASSASTGDTQYF.

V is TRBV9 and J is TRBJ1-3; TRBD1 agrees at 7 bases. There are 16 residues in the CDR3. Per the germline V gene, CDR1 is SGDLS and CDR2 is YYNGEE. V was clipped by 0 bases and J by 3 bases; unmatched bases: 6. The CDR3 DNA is TGTGCCAGCAGCGTAGCTAGCAGGGGGTTTGGAAACACCATATATTTT. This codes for CASSVASRGFGNTIYF.

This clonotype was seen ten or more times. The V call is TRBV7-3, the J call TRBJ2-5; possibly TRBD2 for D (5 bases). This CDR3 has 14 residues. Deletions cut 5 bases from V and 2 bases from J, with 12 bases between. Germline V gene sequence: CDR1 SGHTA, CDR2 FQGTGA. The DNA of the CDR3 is TGTGCCAGCAGCCTAAACGGACTTCAAGAGACCCAGTACTTC. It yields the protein CASSLNGLQETQYF.

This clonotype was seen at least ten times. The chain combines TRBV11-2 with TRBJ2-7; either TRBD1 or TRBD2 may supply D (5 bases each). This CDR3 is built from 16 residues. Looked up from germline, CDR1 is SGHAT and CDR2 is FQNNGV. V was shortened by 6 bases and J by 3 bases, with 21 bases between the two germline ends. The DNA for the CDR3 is TGTGCCAGCAGTCCAACGACGGGGCCCCTCCGCTACGAGCAGTACTTC. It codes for CASSPTTGPLRYEQYF.

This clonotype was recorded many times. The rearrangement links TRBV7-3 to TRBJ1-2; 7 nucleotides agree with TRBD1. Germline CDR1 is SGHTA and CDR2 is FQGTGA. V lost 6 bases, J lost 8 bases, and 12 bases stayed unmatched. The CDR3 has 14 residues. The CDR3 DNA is TGTGCCAGCAGACCAGGACAGGCCGTTGGGGGCTACACCTTC. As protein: CASRPGQAVGGYTF.

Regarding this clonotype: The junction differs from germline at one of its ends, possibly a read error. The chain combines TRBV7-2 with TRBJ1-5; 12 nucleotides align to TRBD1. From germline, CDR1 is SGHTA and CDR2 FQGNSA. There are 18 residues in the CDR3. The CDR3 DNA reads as TGTGCCACCAGCTCCGGGACAGGGGGCGCCTATAGCAATCAGCCCCAGCATTTT. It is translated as CATSSGTGGAYSNQPQHF.

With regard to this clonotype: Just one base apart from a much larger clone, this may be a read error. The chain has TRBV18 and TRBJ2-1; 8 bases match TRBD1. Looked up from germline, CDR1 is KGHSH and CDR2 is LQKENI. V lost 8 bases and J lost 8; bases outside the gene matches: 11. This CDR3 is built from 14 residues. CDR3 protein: CASEKGQASDEQFF. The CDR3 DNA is TGTGCCAGCGAAAAGGGACAGGCGTCCGATGAGCAGTTCTTC.